The entry that follows covers one T cell receptor beta chain sequence. This clone has just a few counts. No cognate antigen has been identified for it. Base qualities are missing; no much larger clone stands one base away. Reading the label with the study, this specimen's time point is: cycle 4 day 1 (C4D1), after 6 weeks of nivolumab. Every trial patient had relapsed after autologous stem cell transplantation, and cohorts A, B and C differed in prior brentuximab vedotin exposure. CD4+ T cells were purified from thawed PBMCs by magnetic negative selection with a Miltenyi CD4+ T cell isolation kit. A total of approximately 51 patients with relapsed/refractory classical Hodgkin lymphoma made up the trial cohort, and each patient's best overall response was complete response, partial response or progressive disease. Trial patients were treated with single-agent nivolumab in the multi-cohort phase II CheckMate 205 trial. Best overall response was determined by an independent review committee according to the 2007 International Working Group response criteria. Trial PBMCs were obtained immediately prior to nivolumab initiation (C1D1) and on therapy at cycle 2 day 1 and cycle 4 day 1. After peripheral blood was drawn into 8 mL Vacutainer Cell Preparation Tubes, PBMCs were isolated by centrifugation and then cryopreserved. Purified CD4+ and CD8+ fractions were prepared only for cases in which an additional PBMC sample was available. Magnetically labelled cells were depleted on LS columns in a quadroMACS separator, and the flow-through was collected as the purified fraction.

The Qiagen DNeasy kit was used to extract genomic DNA both from unsorted PBMCs and from the negatively selected CD4+ and CD8+ fractions. TCR beta CDR3 regions were amplified by immunoSEQ multiplex PCR using primers annealing to V and J segments. A synthetic immune receptor repertoire was used to minimize amplification bias, and any remaining bias was removed computationally after sequencing. The original pipeline was this. Custom Python scripts were used to quantify repertoire diversity as the Shannon entropy index. The unsorted, CD4+ and CD8+ repertoires were each analyzed separately, with the exception of combined analyses, where CD4+ and CD8+ sequences were merged in silico. Clonal expansion was defined as a frequency increase of at least 2-fold after treatment compared with C1D1, and clones undetected at baseline were assigned a pseudocount of 0.5. Clones with 0 or 1 copy at C1D1 were classified as singleton clones, and clones with 2 or more copies were classified as non-singleton clones. By matching protein sequences in sorted samples from the same patient, clones expanded in unsorted samples were annotated as CD4+, CD8+ or unknown. Wilcoxon tests on paired samples were used to test changes in diversity from C1D1 to C4D1. The immuneACCESS repertoire file appears here via TCRdb, limited to in-frame rearrangements. These files lack a portion of the clones; in checked studies, under half of the deficit traces to unresolved V genes, and the cause of the others is not known. The DNA was the basis for D and trimming; V, J and clone size are from that table. The sample table records 25,000 to 30,000 clones; roughly four fifths of these occur just once. The biggest ten clones account for roughly 0.52% of the sample.

The junction shows trimming of 0 bases on V and 4 bases on J, plus 8 bases between the germline ends. Its CDR3 holds 14 amino acids, cysteine through phenylalanine. The entry retains the CDR3 DNA only, 42 bases that are in frame from base 1. The germline V gene provides CDR1 SGHDT and CDR2 YYEEEE. This sample was taken from a study of PD-1 blockade in classical Hodgkin lymphoma (dated by TCRdb to about 2020). A note on the overall study: Nivolumab dosing was 3 mg/kg intravenously every 2 weeks, continuing until either disease progression or unacceptable toxicity. A peripheral blood immune signature of response to PD-1 blockade in classical Hodgkin lymphoma was defined using TCR beta sequencing and CyTOF. What the study reported, not specific to this receptor: Lower diversity was observed in patients in whom nivolumab was started less than 1 year after ASCT, and these patients were excluded from later analyses so that confounding by immune reconstitution would be avoided. Newly diagnosed patients were reported to have lower baseline TCR diversity than healthy donors, and relapsed/refractory patients were reported to have lower baseline TCR diversity still. CD4+ but not CD8+ TCR diversity rose significantly by C4D1 (p=0.0027 vs p=0.16), most apparent in complete responders (p=0.02). Trial patients with a complete response had baseline diversity similar to that of newly diagnosed patients, while partial responders and progressors had significantly lower diversity. Only a single clinical trial cohort was studied, and what caused the repertoire differences, possibly disease activity or prior therapy, remained undefined.

The sample consisted of CD4+ T cells from blood, taken before the fourth cycle of nivolumab. The sequence joins TRBV5-6 to TRBJ2-1, with TRBD2 as a weak D call on 6 bases. The sequence came from a human donor with classical Hodgkin lymphoma. The nucleotides read TGTGCCAGCAGCTTGGGTGGGGGGTACAATGAGCAGTTCTTC. Translated, this gives CASSLGGGYNEQFF.